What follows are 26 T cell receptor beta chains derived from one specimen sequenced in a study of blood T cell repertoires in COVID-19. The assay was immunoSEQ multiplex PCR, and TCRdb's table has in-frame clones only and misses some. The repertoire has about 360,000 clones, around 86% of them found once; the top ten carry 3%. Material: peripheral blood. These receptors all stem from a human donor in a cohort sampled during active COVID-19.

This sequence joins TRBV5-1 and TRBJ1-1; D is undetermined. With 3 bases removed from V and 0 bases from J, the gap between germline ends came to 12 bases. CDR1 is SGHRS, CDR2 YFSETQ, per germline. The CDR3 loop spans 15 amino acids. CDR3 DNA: TGCGCCAGCAGCTCCGGAGGTTTCATGAACACTGAAGCTTTCTTT. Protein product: CASSSGGFMNTEAFF. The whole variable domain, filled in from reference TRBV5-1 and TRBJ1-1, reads KAGVTQTPRYLIKTRGQQVTLSCSPISGHRSVSWYQQTPGQGLQFLFEYFSETQRNKGNFPGRFSGRQFSNSRSEMNVSTLELGDSALYLCASSSGGFMNTEAFFGQGTRLTVV.

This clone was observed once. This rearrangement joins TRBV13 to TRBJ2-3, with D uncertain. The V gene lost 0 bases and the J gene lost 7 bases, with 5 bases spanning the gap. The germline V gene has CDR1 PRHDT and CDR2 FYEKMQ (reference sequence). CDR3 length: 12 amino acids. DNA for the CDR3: TGTGCCAGCAGCTTAGGCCAATATACGCAGTATTTT. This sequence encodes CASSLGQYTQYF.

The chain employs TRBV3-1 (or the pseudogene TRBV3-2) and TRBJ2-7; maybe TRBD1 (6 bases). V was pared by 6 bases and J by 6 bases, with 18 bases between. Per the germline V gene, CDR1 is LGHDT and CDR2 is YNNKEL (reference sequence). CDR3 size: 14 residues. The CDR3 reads CASSPGTWRLEQYF. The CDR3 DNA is TGTGCCAGCAGTCCCGGGACATGGAGGCTCGAGCAGTACTTC.

The CDR3 reads CASSHRGNTEAFF. CDR3 nucleotide sequence: TGCGCCAGCAGCCACCGGGGGAACACTGAAGCTTTCTTT. The J gene is TRBJ1-1, the V gene TRBV4-1, with unresolved D. Germline-derived CDR1 and CDR2 are MGHRA and YSYEKL. The CDR3 extends over 13 amino acids. The V gene lost 3 bases and the J gene lost 1 base, with 6 bases spanning the gap.

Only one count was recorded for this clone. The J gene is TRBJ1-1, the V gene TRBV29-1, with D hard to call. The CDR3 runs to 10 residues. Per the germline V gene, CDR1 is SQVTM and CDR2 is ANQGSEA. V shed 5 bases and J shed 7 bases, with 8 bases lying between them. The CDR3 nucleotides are TGCAGCGTTCCCGGACTTGAAGCTTTCTTT. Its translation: CSVPGLEAFF.

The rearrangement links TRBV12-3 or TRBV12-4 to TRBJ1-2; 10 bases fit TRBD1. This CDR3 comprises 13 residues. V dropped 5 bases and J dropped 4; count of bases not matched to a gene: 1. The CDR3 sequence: CASSRTGGYGYTF. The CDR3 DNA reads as TGTGCCAGCAGTCGGACAGGGGGCTATGGCTACACCTTC.

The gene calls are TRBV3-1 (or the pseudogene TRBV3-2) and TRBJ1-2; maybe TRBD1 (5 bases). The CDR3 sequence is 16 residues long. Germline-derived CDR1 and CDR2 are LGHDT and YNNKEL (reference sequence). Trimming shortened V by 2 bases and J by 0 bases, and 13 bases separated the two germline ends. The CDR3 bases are TGTGCCAGCAGCCAATACACGGACATCTCTAACTATGGCTACACCTTC. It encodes CASSQYTDISNYGYTF.

CDR3 bases: TGTGCCAGCAGCTTAGGTCCCGACAGGGACGAGCAGTACTTC. Encoded protein: CASSLGPDRDEQYF. This chain joins TRBV11-2 and TRBJ2-7; 7 positions agree with TRBD1. V lost 1 base to trimming and J lost 5 bases; unmatched junction nucleotides: 5. The CDR3 spans 14 residues. The germline CDR1 and CDR2 sequences are SGHAT and FQNNGV.

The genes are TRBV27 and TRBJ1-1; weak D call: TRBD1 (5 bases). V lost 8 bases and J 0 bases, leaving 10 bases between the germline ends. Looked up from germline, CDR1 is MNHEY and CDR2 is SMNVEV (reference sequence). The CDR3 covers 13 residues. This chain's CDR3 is CASGAGMNTEAFF. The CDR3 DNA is TGTGCCAGCGGGGCAGGGATGAACACTGAAGCTTTCTTT.

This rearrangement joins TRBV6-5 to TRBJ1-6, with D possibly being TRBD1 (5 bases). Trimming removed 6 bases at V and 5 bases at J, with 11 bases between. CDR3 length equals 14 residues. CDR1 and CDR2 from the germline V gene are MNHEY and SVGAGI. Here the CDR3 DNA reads TGTGCCAGCAGACAGGTCCTCCATAATTCACCCCTCCACTTT. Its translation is CASRQVLHNSPLHF.

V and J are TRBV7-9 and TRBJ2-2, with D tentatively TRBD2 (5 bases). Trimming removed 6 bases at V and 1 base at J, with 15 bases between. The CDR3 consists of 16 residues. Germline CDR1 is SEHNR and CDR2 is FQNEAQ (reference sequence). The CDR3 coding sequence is TGTGCCAGCAGGCGCGTCGGCGGAGGGAACACCGGGGAGCTGTTTTTT. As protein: CASRRVGGGNTGELFF.

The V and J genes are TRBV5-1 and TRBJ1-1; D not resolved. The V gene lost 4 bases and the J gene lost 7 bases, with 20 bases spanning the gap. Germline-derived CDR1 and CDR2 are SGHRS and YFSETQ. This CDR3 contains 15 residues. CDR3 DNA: TGCGCCAGCAGCGACAAAATCTATACCCCCTTTGAAGCTTTCTTT. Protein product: CASSDKIYTPFEAFF.

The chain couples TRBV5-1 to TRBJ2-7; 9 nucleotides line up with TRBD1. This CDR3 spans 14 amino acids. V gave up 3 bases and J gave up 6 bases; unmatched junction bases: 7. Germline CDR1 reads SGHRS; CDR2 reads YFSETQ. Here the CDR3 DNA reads TGCGCCAGCAGCTCCGGGACAGGGCTCGGCGAGCAGTACTTC. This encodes CASSSGTGLGEQYF.

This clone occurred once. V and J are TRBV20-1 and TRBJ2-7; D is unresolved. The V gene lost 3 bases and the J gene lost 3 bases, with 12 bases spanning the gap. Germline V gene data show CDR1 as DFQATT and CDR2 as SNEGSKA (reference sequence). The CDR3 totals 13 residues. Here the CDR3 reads CSASSGGFYEQYF. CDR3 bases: TGCAGTGCTAGTTCTGGTGGCTTCTACGAGCAGTACTTC.

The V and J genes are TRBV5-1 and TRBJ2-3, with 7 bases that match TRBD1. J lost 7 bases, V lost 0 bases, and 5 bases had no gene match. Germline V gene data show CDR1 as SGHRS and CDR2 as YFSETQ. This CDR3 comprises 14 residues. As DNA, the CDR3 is TGCGCCAGCAGCTTGGGAAGGGGGCCCCATACGCAGTATTTT. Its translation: CASSLGRGPHTQYF.

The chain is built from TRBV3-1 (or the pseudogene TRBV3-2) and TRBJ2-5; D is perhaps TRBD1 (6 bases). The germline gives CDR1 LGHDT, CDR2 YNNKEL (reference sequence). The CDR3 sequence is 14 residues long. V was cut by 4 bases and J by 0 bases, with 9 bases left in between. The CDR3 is CASSPRTDQETQYF. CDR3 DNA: TGTGCCAGCAGCCCCCGGACAGACCAAGAGACCCAGTACTTC.

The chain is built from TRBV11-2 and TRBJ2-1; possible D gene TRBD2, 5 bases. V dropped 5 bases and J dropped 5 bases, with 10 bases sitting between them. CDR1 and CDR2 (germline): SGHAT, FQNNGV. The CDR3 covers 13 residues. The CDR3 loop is CASSLERNNEQFF. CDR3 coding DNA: TGTGCCAGCAGCCTGGAGCGGAACAATGAGCAGTTCTTC.

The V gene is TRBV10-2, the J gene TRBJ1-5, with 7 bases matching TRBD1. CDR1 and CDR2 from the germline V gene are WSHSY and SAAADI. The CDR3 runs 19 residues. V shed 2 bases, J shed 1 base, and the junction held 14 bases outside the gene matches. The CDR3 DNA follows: TGCGCCAGCAGTGAGAACCCCGGGACAGATACCTTGAGCAATCAGCCCCAGCATTTT. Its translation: CASSENPGTDTLSNQPQHF.

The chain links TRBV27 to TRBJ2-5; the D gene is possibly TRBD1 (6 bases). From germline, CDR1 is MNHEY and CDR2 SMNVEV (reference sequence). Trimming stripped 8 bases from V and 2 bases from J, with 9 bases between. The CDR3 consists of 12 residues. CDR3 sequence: CASRQGQETQYF. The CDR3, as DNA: TGTGCCAGCCGCCAGGGGCAAGAGACCCAGTACTTC.

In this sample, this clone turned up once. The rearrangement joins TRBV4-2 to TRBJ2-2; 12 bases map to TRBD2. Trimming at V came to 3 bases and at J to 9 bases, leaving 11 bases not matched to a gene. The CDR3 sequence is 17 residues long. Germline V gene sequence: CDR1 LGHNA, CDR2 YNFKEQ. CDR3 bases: TGTGCCAGCAGCCAGCCTAGCGGGGGGGTACGGCGCCGGGAGCTGTTTTTT. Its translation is CASSQPSGGVRRRELFF.

Here the CDR3 reads CASSYSPRQGGTTQHF. In nucleotides, the CDR3 is TGTGCCAGCAGTTACTCCCCCCGGCAGGGGGGTACGACCCAGCATTTT. The V gene is TRBV6-2 or TRBV6-3, the J gene TRBJ1-5; the match to TRBD1 covers 7 bases. There are 16 residues in the CDR3. Trimming removed 0 bases from V and 11 bases from J; junction bases left unmatched: 13. Germline V gene data show CDR1 as MNHEY and CDR2 as SVGEGT.

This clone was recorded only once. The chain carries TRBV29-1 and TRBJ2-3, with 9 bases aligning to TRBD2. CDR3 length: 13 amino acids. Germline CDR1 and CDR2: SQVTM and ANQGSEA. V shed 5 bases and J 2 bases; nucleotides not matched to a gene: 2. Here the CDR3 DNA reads TGCAGCGTTAAGCGGGAGGCCACAGATACGCAGTATTTT. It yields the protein CSVKREATDTQYF.

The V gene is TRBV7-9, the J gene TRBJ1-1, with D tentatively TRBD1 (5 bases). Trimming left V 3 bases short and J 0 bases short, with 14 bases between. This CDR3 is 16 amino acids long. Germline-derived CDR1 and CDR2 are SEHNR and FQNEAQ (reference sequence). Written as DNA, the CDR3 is TGTGCCAGCAGCTTTTCCCGGGGGGGGATGAACACTGAAGCTTTCTTT. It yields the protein CASSFSRGGMNTEAFF.

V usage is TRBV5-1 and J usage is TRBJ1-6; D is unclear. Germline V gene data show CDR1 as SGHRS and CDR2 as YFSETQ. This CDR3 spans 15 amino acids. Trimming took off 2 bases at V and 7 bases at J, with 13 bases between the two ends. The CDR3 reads CASSFHREGNSPLHF. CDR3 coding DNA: TGCGCCAGCAGCTTTCACCGAGAGGGAAATTCACCCCTCCACTTT.

CDR3: CASILTATGGNTIYF. CDR3 sequence (DNA): TGTGCCAGCATCTTAACCGCCACGGGTGGAAACACCATATATTTT. The chain has TRBV2 and TRBJ1-3; D unresolved. With 7 bases removed from V and 3 bases from J, the gap between germline ends came to 16 bases. This CDR3 has 15 amino acids. Germline-derived CDR1 and CDR2 are SNHLY and FYNNEI. The full variable domain, rest sourced from reference TRBV2 and TRBJ1-3, is EPEVTQTPSHQVTQMGQEVILRCVPISNHLYFYWYRQILGQKVEFLVSFYNNEISEKSEIFDDQFSVERPDGSNFTLKIRSTKLEDSAMYFCASILTATGGNTIYFGEGSWLTVV.

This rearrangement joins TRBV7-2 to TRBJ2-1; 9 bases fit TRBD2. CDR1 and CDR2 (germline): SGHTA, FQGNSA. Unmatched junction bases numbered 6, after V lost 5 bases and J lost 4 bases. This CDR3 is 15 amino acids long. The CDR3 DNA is TGTGCCAGCAGCAGAACTAGCGGGCTTTACAATGAGCAGTTCTTC. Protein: CASSRTSGLYNEQFF.